Sequencing of this T cell receptor beta chain was carried out in a study of quantifying T cell responses using KT2 cells. Study at large: Reverse transcription used primers in the TCR alpha and beta constant regions.

V gave up 2 bases and J gave up 7 bases; unmatched junction bases: 6. Germline lookup yields CDR1 MNHNS and CDR2 SASEGT. The CDR3 spans 15 residues. A single-stranded UMI oligo with SP2 sequence was ligated to cDNA 3' ends. The first PCR ran 4 to 5 cycles with an equimolar RC1.1 and RC1.2 beta primer mix. Using its own MiXCR run on the UMI-ligation and nested PCR reads, TCRdb lists one record per CDR3 protein. The table includes around 30,000 distinct CDR3 sequences, 10% to 13% detected once. The clonotype comes from a human donor. The rearrangement uses TRBV6-1 and TRBJ2-1, with 9 bases lining up with TRBD2. Sequences were obtained from PBMCs spiked with cells of the T cell clone KT2. The CDR3 reads CASSELAGSWNEQFF. Written as DNA, the CDR3 is TGTGCCAGCAGTGAACTAGCGGGGTCTTGGAATGAGCAGTTCTTC.